This entry concerns a single T cell receptor beta chain. The antigen remains unidentified. This sample was taken from a study of early T cells in non-severe SARS-CoV-2 infection. On the study more broadly: Alpha and beta chains were unpaired, from unsorted whole-blood bulk RNA. Study results and caveats: A preference for anti-spike CD8 responses marked VDJdb matching, which missed private and CD4 specificities.

In the library, individual cDNA molecules carried attached unique molecular identifiers. TCRdb redid the calling of the 5' RACE reads with MiXCR, one entry per CDR3 protein. The sample includes some 88,000 distinct CDR3 sequences, approximately 16% of them seen just once. There are 11 residues in the CDR3. Germline V lookup: CDR1 SGHAT, CDR2 FQNNGV. The ends were cut back, 5 bases at V and 6 bases at J, with 8 bases in the middle. This clonotype was sampled from an adult who was a healthcare worker with PCR-confirmed SARS-CoV-2 infection or an uninfected control (not recorded which). The sample in question was whole blood, obtained at baseline. The J gene is TRBJ2-7, the V gene TRBV11-2, with D hard to call. The CDR3, as DNA: TGTGCCAGCAGCAACTCCCGCGAGCAGTACTTC. Encoded protein: CASSNSREQYF.